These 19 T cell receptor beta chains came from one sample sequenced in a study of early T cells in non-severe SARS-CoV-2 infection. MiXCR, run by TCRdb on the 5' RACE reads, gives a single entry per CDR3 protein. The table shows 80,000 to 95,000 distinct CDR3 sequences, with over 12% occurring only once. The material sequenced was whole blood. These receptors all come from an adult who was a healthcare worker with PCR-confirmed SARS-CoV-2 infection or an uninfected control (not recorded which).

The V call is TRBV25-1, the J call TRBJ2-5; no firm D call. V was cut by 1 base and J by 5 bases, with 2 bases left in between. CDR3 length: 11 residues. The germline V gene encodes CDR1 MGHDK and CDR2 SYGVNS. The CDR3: CASSESETQYF. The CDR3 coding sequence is TGTGCCAGCAGTGAATCGGAGACCCAGTACTTC.

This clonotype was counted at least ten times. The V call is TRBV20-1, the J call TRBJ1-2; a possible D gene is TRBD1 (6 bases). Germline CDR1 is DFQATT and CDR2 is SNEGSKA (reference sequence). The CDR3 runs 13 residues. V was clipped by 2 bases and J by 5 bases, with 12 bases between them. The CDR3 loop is CSARTRGRYGYTF. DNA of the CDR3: TGCAGTGCTAGAACCAGGGGTAGATATGGCTACACCTTC.

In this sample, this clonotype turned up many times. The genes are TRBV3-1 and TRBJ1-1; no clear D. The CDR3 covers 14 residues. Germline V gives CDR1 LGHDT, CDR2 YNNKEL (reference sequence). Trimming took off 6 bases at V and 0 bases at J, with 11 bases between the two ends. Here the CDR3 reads CASSAVSMNTEAFF. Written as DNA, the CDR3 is TGTGCCAGCAGTGCCGTCTCCATGAACACTGAAGCTTTCTTT.

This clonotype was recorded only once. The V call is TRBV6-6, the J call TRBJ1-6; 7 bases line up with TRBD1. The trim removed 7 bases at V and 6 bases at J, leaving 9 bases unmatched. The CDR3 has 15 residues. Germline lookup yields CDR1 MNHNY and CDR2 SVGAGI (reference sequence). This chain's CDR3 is CASIQQGKFNSPLHF. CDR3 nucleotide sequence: TGTGCCAGCATACAACAGGGGAAATTTAATTCACCCCTCCACTTT.

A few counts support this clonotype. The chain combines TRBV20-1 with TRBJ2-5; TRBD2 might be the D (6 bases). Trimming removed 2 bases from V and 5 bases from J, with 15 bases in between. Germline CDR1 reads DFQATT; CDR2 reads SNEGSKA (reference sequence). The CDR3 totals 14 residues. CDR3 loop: CSARPLRGLETQYF. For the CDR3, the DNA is TGCAGTGCTAGACCGCTCCGGGGGTTGGAGACCCAGTACTTC.

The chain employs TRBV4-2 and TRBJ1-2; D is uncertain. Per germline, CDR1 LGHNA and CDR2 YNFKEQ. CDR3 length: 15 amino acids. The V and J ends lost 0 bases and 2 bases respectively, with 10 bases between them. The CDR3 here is CASSQDEALNYGYTF. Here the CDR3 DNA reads TGTGCCAGCAGCCAAGATGAGGCCCTAAACTATGGCTACACCTTC.

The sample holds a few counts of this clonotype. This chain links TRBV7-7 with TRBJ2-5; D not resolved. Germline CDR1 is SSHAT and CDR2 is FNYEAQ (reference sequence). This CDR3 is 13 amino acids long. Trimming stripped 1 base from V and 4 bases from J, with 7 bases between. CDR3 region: CASSLDAIETQYF. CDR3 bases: TGTGCCAGCAGCTTAGACGCGATAGAGACCCAGTACTTC.

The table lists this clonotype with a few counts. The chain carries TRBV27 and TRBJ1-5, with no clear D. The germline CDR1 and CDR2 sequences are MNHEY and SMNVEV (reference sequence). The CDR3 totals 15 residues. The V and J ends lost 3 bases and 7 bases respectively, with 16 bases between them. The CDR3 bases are TGTGCCAGCAGTTTGGGCGCGGGCATGGGCCAGCCCCAGCATTTT. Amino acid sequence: CASSLGAGMGQPQHF.

CDR3 region: CASSAQGLTDTQYF. CDR3 bases: TGTGCCAGCAGCGCACAGGGGCTCACAGATACGCAGTATTTT. V gene TRBV9 combines with J gene TRBJ2-3, with TRBD1 matching over 7 bases. The V and J ends lost 3 bases and 2 bases, in that order; junction bases with no gene match: 3. Germline CDR1 is SGDLS and CDR2 is YYNGEE. The CDR3 has 14 amino acids.

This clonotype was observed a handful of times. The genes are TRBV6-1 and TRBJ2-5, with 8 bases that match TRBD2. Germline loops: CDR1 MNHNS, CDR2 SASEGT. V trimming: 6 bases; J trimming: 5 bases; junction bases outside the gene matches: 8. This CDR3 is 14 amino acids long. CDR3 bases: TGTGCCAGCAGCCTTAGCGGGGTCCGGGAGACCCAGTACTTC. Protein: CASSLSGVRETQYF.

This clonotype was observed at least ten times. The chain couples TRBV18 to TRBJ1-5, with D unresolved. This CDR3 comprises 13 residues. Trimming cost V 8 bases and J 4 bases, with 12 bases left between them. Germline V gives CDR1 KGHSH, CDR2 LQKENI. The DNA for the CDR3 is TGTGCCAGCAGCCAAGGAGGAAATCAGCCCCAGCATTTT. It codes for CASSQGGNQPQHF.

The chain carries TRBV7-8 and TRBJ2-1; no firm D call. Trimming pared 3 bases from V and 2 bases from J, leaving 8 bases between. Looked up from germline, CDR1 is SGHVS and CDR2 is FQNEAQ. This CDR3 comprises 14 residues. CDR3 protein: CASSFSPTYNEQFF. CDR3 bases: TGTGCCAGCAGCTTCTCACCGACCTACAATGAGCAGTTCTTC.

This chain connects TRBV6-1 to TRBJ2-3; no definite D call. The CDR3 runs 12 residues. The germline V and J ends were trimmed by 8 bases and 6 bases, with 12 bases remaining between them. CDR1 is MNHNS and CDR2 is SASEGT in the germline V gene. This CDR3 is CASGEKSDTQYF. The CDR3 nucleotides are TGTGCCAGCGGGGAAAAGAGCGATACGCAGTATTTT.

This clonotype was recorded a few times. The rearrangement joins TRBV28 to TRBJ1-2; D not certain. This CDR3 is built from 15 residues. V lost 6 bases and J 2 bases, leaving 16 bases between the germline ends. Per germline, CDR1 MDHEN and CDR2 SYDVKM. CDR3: CASSAPVGENYGYTF. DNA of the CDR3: TGTGCCAGCAGCGCGCCGGTGGGCGAGAACTATGGCTACACCTTC.

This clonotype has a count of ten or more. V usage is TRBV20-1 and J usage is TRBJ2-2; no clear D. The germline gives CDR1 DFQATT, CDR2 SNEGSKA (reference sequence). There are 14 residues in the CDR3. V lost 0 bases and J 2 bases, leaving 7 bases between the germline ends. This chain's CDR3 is CSARDVRNTGELFF. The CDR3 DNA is TGCAGTGCTAGAGATGTAAGAAACACCGGGGAGCTGTTTTTT.

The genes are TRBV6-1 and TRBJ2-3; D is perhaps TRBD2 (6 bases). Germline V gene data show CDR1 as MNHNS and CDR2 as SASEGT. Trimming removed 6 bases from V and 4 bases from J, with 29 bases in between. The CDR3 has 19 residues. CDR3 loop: CASSERILAGRLIADTQYF. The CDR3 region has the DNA TGTGCCAGCAGCGAGAGGATACTAGCAGGACGCCTTATCGCAGATACGCAGTATTTT.

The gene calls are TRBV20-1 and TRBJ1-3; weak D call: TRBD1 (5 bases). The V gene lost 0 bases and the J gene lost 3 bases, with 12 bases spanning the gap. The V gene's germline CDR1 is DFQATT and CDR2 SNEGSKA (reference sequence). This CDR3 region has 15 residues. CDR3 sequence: CSARDSQGLGNTIYF. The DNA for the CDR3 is TGCAGTGCTAGAGATTCGCAGGGACTTGGAAACACCATATATTTT.

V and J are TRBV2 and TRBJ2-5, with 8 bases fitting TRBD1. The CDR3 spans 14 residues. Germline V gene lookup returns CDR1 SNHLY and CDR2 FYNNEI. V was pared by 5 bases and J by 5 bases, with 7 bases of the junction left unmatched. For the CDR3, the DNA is TGTGCCAGCAGTCTCAGGGGGCCGGGGGAGACCCAGTACTTC. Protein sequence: CASSLRGPGETQYF.

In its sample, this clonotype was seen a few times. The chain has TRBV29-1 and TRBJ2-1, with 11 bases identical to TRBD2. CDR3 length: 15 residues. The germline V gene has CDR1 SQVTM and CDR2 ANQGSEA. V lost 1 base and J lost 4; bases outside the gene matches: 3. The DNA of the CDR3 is TGCAGCGTTGAAGTCCTAGCGGGGGGATACAATGAGCAGTTCTTC. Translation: CSVEVLAGGYNEQFF.